Detailed here is one TCR beta chain. Its specific antigen is unknown. Base qualities are not provided; no much larger clone lies one nucleotide away. The CDR3 regions of human TCRbeta chains were subjected to immunosequencing. In the paper's pipeline: TCRs in the repertoires were matched against a reference library of SARS-CoV-2-specific TCRs that had been generated with the MIRA antigen-specificity platform. Breadth was defined as the fraction of unique TCRs that were SARS-CoV-2-associated, and depth was defined as the fraction of total T cells that were SARS-CoV-2-associated. Using the MIRA data, each spike-specific TCR was assigned both to the spike region to which the TCR was reactive and to a CD4 or CD8 class. Log10-transformed breadth and depth values were compared by one-way ANOVA with Sidak's multiple comparisons tests. Here the immuneACCESS table is served through TCRdb, limited to in-frame sequences with V and J called. Missing clones are a known gap in these copies; in checked studies unresolved V genes cover under half, and the rest lacks a known reason. The V and J calls and clone size were taken over from that table, and D and trimming were inferred from the DNA. Recorded for this sample are about 150,000 clones; 90% of them occurred a single time. Roughly 1.6% of the sample comes from the top ten.

This sample is drawn from a study of T cell responses to AZD1222 COVID-19 vaccine (dated by TCRdb to about 2021). The study in broad terms: TCR sequencing covered fewer than 250 trial participants: 200 to 220 given two doses of AZD1222 and approximately 26 given two doses of MenACWY control vaccine. Trial participants were enrolled by age into 18-55, 56-69 and 70-plus year subgroups, with around 140, 26 and 57 TCR-sequenced participants respectively. Overall study outcomes, separate from this receptor: Participants were mostly white British and included more females than males, and it was suggested by the authors that clonal diversity may have been underestimated. Because no day 14 peak-response samples were available, the repertoires could be characterized only after the peak T cell response. The whole spike protein was spanned by vaccine-associated CD4 TCRs, and dominant responses were seen in regions 160-218 and 743-854. The 56-69-year group was small, and its depth increase did not reach significance, likely because of low power. Spike-specific TCR breadth and depth rose significantly after two AZD1222 doses compared with day 0 and with MenACWY recipients. Reportedly, close to half of the unique spike-specific TCRs recognized epitopes lying outside the regions that are mutated in the B.1.351 and B.1.1.7 variants. Conclusions about previously exposed vaccinees are limited because only six or seven AZD1222 recipients were SARS-CoV-2 seropositive at baseline.

Explained via the paper, the time point label denotes: about 28 days (+/-7) after the second vaccine dose. Because spike-specific TCR depth and breadth did not differ between the two schedules, AZD1222 recipients who got a second dose at roughly 4 weeks were pooled with those who got a second dose at roughly 12 weeks. Vaccinee samples came from UK trials COV001 and COV002, including a single-blind randomized controlled phase 2/3 trial of AZD1222 (ChAdOx1 nCoV-19) in healthy adults. For TCRbeta chain sequencing, PBMC samples from trial participants were taken at day 0 and at day 28 after the second dose. The sequencing used peripheral blood, collected 28 days after the second AZD1222 dose. This clonotype was sampled from an adult who received the AZD1222 COVID-19 vaccine.

The sequence in DNA is TGTGCCAGCAGCGTTGCAGCTTCTAACTATGGCTACACCTTC. It specifies CASSVAASNYGYTF. The rearrangement combines TRBV27 with TRBJ1-2, with the D gene not confidently named. V is pared back by 6 bases and J by 0 bases, with 11 bases lying between the germline termini. From its cysteine to its phenylalanine, the CDR3 spans 14 amino acids. Only the CDR3 part of the read is kept: 42 bases, read in frame from the first base. For CDR1 and CDR2, the germline V gene (reference sequence) lists MNHEY and SMNVEV.